This T cell receptor beta chain was captured by sequencing in a study of blood T cell repertoires in COVID-19. Overall study: Sites across the United States, Italy and Spain contributed samples from acute and convalescent COVID-19. Sources were T cells, B-cell-depleted T cells, or PBMCs; the material itself was cDNA or gDNA.

The ends were cut back, 6 bases at V and 2 bases at J, with 14 bases in the middle. Per germline, CDR1 KGHDR and CDR2 SFDVKD. The CDR3 covers 15 residues. In the original workflow: Reference gene primer amplification in the assay estimated nucleated cell counts. Clones were read by immunoSEQ multiplex PCR, and TCRdb kept only the in-frame ones, dropping some. For V, J and clone size, that table is used; D and trimming come from the DNA. Of 150,000 to 200,000 clones in the sample, 90% were seen once. The chain uses TRBV24-1 and TRBJ2-3, with D possibly being TRBD1 (5 bases). The sequence derives from a man aged 50-59 years with acute or convalescent COVID-19. What was sequenced was peripheral blood. CDR3 sequence: CATSSQGDFTDTQYF. The CDR3 nucleotides read TGTGCCACCAGTTCGCAGGGTGATTTCACAGATACGCAGTATTTT.